Each of the 23 T cell receptor beta chains below was sequenced from the same sample in a study of blood T cell repertoires in COVID-19. Libraries were prepared by immunoSEQ multiplex PCR; TCRdb keeps only in-frame clonotypes and omits some of them. The sample contains about 28,000 clones, 87% of which appear only once. What was sequenced was peripheral blood. The receptors were gathered from a man in his sixties with active COVID-19.

The J gene is TRBJ2-7, the V gene TRBV7-9, with 9 bases matching TRBD1. The CDR3 loop spans 15 amino acids. Per the germline V gene, CDR1 is SEHNR and CDR2 is FQNEAQ (reference sequence). The V gene end was trimmed by 5 bases and the J gene end by 4 bases; junction bases not matched to a gene: 9. The CDR3 nucleotides read TGTGCCAGCAGCGAAACCGGGACAGGGTTTTACGAGCAGTACTTC. Translation: CASSETGTGFYEQYF.

This clone has a single count. The V and J genes are TRBV5-4 and TRBJ2-6, with TRBD1 matching over 7 bases. CDR1 is SGHNT, CDR2 YYREEE, per germline (reference sequence). With V trimmed by 4 bases and J by 2 bases, 6 bases remained unmatched. CDR3 length: 16 amino acids. The CDR3 here is CASSHTGAAGANVLTF. The CDR3 coding sequence is TGTGCCAGCAGCCATACAGGGGCGGCTGGGGCCAACGTCCTGACTTTC.

CDR3 coding DNA: TGCGCCAGCAGCTTGATTCCAGGGGCAGGACAGCCCCAGCATTTT. It yields the protein CASSLIPGAGQPQHF. V and J are TRBV5-1 and TRBJ1-5; TRBD1 might be the D (6 bases). This CDR3 is built from 15 residues. Trimming took off 1 base at V and 7 bases at J, with 15 bases between the two ends. Germline loops: CDR1 SGHRS, CDR2 YFSETQ.

This clone has more than one count but fewer than ten. This chain uses TRBV10-3 with TRBJ1-5; D gene ambiguous. This CDR3 is built from 13 residues. V shed 3 bases and J shed 8 bases, with 11 bases lying between them. Germline V gene data show CDR1 as ENHRY and CDR2 as SYGVKD. The CDR3 bases are TGTGCCATCAGTGACGGGCCCGGGGAGCCCCAGCATTTT. Protein: CAISDGPGEPQHF.

This chain links TRBV2 with TRBJ1-3, with D tentatively TRBD1 (6 bases). The CDR3 is 18 residues long. CDR1 and CDR2 (germline): SNHLY, FYNNEI. Trimming pared 4 bases from V and 0 bases from J, leaving 19 bases between. The CDR3 sequence: CASSVRGQGAPSGNTIYF. CDR3 in DNA: TGTGCCAGCAGTGTAAGGGGACAAGGGGCCCCCTCTGGAAACACCATATATTTT.

This clone was seen just once. The V and J genes are TRBV18 and TRBJ1-1, with D maybe TRBD1 (5 bases). Trimming took 3 bases from V and 0 from J, leaving 17 bases between them. Germline CDR1 is KGHSH and CDR2 is LQKENI. This CDR3 spans 17 amino acids. The CDR3: CASSPGRGLLMNTEAFF. Here the CDR3 DNA reads TGTGCCAGCTCACCGGGGAGGGGTTTGCTGATGAACACTGAAGCTTTCTTT.

The chain recombines TRBV3-1 (or the pseudogene TRBV3-2) with TRBJ2-3; D may be TRBD1 (6 bases). The CDR3 runs 15 residues. The V end lost 1 base, the J end lost 5 bases, and 13 bases lay between the germline ends. CDR1 and CDR2 (germline): LGHDT, YNNKEL (reference sequence). In DNA, the CDR3 is TGTGCCAGCAGCCAAGGTAACAGGGTGGGAGATACGCAGTATTTT. Its translation is CASSQGNRVGDTQYF.

This clone was counted a few times. The rearrangement uses TRBV10-1 and TRBJ2-2; possible D gene TRBD1, 6 bases. Deletions cut 4 bases from V and 4 bases from J, with 16 bases between. Looked up from germline, CDR1 is WNHNN and CDR2 is SYGVQD (reference sequence). CDR3 length: 16 amino acids. For the CDR3, the DNA is TGCGCCAGCAGTGCGGTAAGGACAGAAATCACCGGGGAGCTGTTTTTT. It yields the protein CASSAVRTEITGELFF.

The rearrangement joins TRBV29-1 to TRBJ1-1; D might be TRBD1 (5 bases). The CDR3 is 14 residues long. Trimming shortened V by 6 bases and J by 5 bases, and 19 bases separated the two germline ends. CDR1 is SQVTM and CDR2 is ANQGSEA in the germline V gene. The CDR3 region has the DNA TGCAGCGTACATCCTCATGGGGCTCGGACTGAAGCTTTCTTT. It is translated as CSVHPHGARTEAFF.

This chain uses TRBV5-1 with TRBJ2-1, with 8 bases that match TRBD1. Trimming removed 3 bases from V and 8 bases from J; junction bases left unmatched: 10. This CDR3 is 15 amino acids long. The germline gives CDR1 SGHRS, CDR2 YFSETQ. The CDR3 protein is CASSSTRIRGHEQFF. The CDR3 DNA reads as TGCGCCAGCAGCTCTACTAGAATCAGGGGGCATGAGCAGTTCTTC.

The rearrangement uses TRBV1 and TRBJ2-1; TRBD2 is taken as the D call from the table, unchecked against the DNA. TRBV1 is an annotated pseudogene. The CDR3 totals 13 residues. The CDR3 DNA sequence: TGCACCGGTCTGGCGGGGGGGCCACATGAGCAGTTCTTC. Residues: CTGLAGGPHEQFF.

The gene calls are TRBV6-5 and TRBJ2-7, with TRBD1 identical over 8 bases. Germline CDR1 MNHEY, CDR2 SVGAGI. V shed 8 bases and J 1 base; nucleotides not matched to a gene: 7. The CDR3 runs 14 residues. CDR3 in DNA: TGTGCCAGCTGGGGGACAGGTACTTCCTACGAGCAGTACTTC. Encoded protein: CASWGTGTSYEQYF.

The V and J genes are TRBV10-2 and TRBJ1-2; TRBD1 aligns across 10 bases. Germline CDR1 WSHSY, CDR2 SAAADI. V was clipped by 7 bases and J by 8 bases; unmatched bases: 13. The CDR3 contains 15 residues. DNA of the CDR3: TGCGCCAGCACCGGACAGGGGGGCTCTATTGAGGGCTACACCTTC. The encoded protein is CASTGQGGSIEGYTF.

CDR3 nucleotides: TGTGCCAGCAGTGAAATGACAGGTAACAATCAGCCCCAGCATTTT. Translating gives CASSEMTGNNQPQHF. The chain is built from TRBV6-1 and TRBJ1-5, with D possibly being TRBD1 (6 bases). This CDR3 spans 15 amino acids. Germline V gene lookup returns CDR1 MNHNS and CDR2 SASEGT. The V end lost 2 bases, the J end lost 3 bases, and 11 bases lay between the germline ends.

The rearrangement uses TRBV2 and TRBJ2-3; D is unclear. The CDR3 covers 12 residues. The germline V gene encodes CDR1 SNHLY and CDR2 FYNNEI. V was clipped by 4 bases and J by 2 bases, with 4 bases between them. The CDR3 sequence is CASSAVTDTQYF. The CDR3 DNA follows: TGTGCCAGCAGTGCCGTCACAGATACGCAGTATTTT. Full variable domain (outside the CDR3, taken from reference TRBV2 and TRBJ2-3): EPEVTQTPSHQVTQMGQEVILRCVPISNHLYFYWYRQILGQKVEFLVSFYNNEISEKSEIFDDQFSVERPDGSNFTLKIRSTKLEDSAMYFCASSAVTDTQYFGPGTRLTVL.

This chain joins TRBV15 and TRBJ2-4; D possibly corresponds to TRBD1 (6 bases). Germline CDR1 and CDR2: LNHNV and YYDKDF (reference sequence). This CDR3 has 15 residues. Trimming stripped 1 base from V and 8 bases from J, with 15 bases between. The CDR3 is CATSRVLGHRDIQYF. CDR3 coding DNA: TGTGCCACCAGCAGAGTGTTGGGACATAGAGACATTCAGTACTTC.

V gene TRBV10-3 combines with J gene TRBJ2-3; 9 positions match TRBD1. The ends lost 8 bases at V and 6 bases at J; junction bases unmatched: 12. This CDR3 contains 15 residues. Germline assignment: CDR1 ENHRY and CDR2 SYGVKD. The CDR3 loop is CAIVNPGQGDDTQYF. The CDR3 DNA is TGTGCCATCGTTAATCCGGGACAGGGTGACGATACGCAGTATTTT.

This chain links TRBV5-6 with TRBJ1-1; a possible D gene is TRBD1 (6 bases). The CDR3 runs to 14 residues. CDR1 is SGHDT and CDR2 is YYEEEE in the germline V gene. V gave up 1 base and J gave up 4 bases, with 11 bases separating them. CDR3 residues: CASSLWGLSTEAFF. Here the CDR3 DNA reads TGTGCCAGCAGCTTGTGGGGGCTGAGCACTGAAGCTTTCTTT.

The chain uses TRBV6-5 and TRBJ2-2, with D possibly matching TRBD1 (6 bases). Trimming took 7 bases from V and 6 from J, leaving 12 bases between them. The CDR3 runs to 13 residues. The V gene's germline CDR1 is MNHEY and CDR2 SVGAGI. In DNA, the CDR3 is TGTGCCAGCATTACAGGGTTATCCGGGGAGCTGTTTTTT. Translated: CASITGLSGELFF.

The chain couples TRBV7-6 to TRBJ2-6; TRBD2 is a possible D gene (6 bases). The V end was cut by 5 bases, the J end by 0 bases, with 17 bases between. CDR3 length: 18 residues. CDR1 and CDR2 (germline): SGHVS, FNYEAQ. CDR3 sequence: CASSPAGRSGSGANVLTF. CDR3 nucleotide sequence: TGTGCCAGCAGCCCTGCGGGGAGATCTGGCTCTGGGGCCAACGTCCTGACTTTC.

J is TRBJ2-2 and V is TRBV11-2; tentatively, D is TRBD2 (5 bases). V was clipped by 5 bases and J by 3 bases, with 10 bases between them. This CDR3 spans 14 amino acids. Germline V gene sequence: CDR1 SGHAT, CDR2 FQNNGV. In DNA, the CDR3 is TGTGCCAGCAGCCGGGGTCGGTACACCGGGGAGCTGTTTTTT. Encoded protein: CASSRGRYTGELFF.

This chain links TRBV19 with TRBJ2-1; 11 positions match TRBD2. The germline V gene encodes CDR1 LNHDA and CDR2 SQIVND (reference sequence). The CDR3 has 14 amino acids. The J segment lost 8 bases and the V segment lost 5 bases, leaving 5 bases of the junction unmatched. The DNA of the CDR3 is TGTGCCAGTAGTCGTCTAGCGGGGGGCTATGAGCAGTTCTTC. It translates to CASSRLAGGYEQFF.

The CDR3 loop reads CASRGTTGLTF. CDR3 DNA: TGTGCCAGCAGAGGGACAACCGGCCTGACTTTC. This chain links TRBV28 with TRBJ2-6, with D perhaps TRBD1 (6 bases). The ends were cut back, 6 bases at V and 15 bases at J, with 12 bases in the middle. The CDR3 length is 11 residues. Germline CDR1 reads MDHEN; CDR2 reads SYDVKM.